The entry below gives a single T cell receptor beta chain sequence along with its context. Some clones are missing from TCRdb's copy, which holds only in-frame ones; the method was immunoSEQ multiplex PCR. This sample has about 110,000 clones, with around 76% found just once. CDR1 LGHNA and CDR2 YNFKEQ come from the germline V gene. CDR3 length: 17 residues. The V segment lost 2 bases and the J segment 3 bases; nucleotides outside the gene matches: 7. These data come from a study of blood T cell repertoires in COVID-19. The source is a woman aged 80 or over with acute or convalescent COVID-19. The V and J genes are TRBV4-2 and TRBJ2-1, with TRBD2 matching over 10 bases. Specimen: peripheral blood. As DNA, the CDR3 is TGTGCCAGCAGCCAAAGCCCCCGGACTAGCGGCTACAATGAGCAGTTCTTC. It specifies CASSQSPRTSGYNEQFF.